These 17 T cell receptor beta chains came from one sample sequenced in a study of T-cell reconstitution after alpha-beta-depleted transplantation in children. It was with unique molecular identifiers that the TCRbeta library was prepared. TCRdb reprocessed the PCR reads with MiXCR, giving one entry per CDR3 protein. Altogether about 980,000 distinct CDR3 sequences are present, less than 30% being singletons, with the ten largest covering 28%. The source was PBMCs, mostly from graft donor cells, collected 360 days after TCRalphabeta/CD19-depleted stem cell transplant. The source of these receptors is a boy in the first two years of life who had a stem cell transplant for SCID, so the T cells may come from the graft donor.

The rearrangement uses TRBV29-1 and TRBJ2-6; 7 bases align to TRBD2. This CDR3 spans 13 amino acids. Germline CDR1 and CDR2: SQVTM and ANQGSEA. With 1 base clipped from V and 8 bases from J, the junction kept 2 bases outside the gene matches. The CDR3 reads CSVEGEGTNVLTF. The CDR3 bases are TGCAGCGTTGAAGGGGAGGGGACCAACGTCCTGACTTTC. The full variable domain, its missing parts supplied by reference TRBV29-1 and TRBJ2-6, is SAVISQKPSRDICQRGTSLTIQCQVDSQVTMMFWYRQQPGQSLTLIATANQGSEATYESGFVIDKFPISRPNLTFSTLTVSNMSPEDSSIYLCSVEGEGTNVLTFGAGSRLTVL.

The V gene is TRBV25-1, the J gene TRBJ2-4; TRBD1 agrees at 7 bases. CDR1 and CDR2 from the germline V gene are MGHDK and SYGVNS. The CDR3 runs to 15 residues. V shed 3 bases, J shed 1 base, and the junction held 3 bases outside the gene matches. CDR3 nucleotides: TGTGCCAGCAGTGATGACAGGGTGGCCAAAAACATTCAGTACTTC. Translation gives CASSDDRVAKNIQYF.

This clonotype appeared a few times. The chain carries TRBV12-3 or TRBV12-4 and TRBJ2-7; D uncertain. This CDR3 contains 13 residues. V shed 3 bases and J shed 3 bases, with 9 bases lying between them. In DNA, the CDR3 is TGTGCCAGCAGTTTTCAGCGCGACTACGAGCAGTACTTC. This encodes CASSFQRDYEQYF.

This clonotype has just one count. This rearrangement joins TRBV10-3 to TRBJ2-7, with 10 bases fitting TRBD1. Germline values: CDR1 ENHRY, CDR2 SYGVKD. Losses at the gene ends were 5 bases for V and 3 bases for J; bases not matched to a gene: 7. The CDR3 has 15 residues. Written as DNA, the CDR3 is TGTGCCATCAGTAGAGCGGGACAGGGGAACTACGAGCAGTACTTC. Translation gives CAISRAGQGNYEQYF.

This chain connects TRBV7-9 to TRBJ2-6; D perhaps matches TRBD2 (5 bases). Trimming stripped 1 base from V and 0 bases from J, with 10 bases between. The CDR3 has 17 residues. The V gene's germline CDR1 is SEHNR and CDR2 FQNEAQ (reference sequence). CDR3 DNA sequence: TGTGCCAGCAGCTTAGGGCCGGGGAGCTCTGGGGCCAACGTCCTGACTTTC. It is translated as CASSLGPGSSGANVLTF.

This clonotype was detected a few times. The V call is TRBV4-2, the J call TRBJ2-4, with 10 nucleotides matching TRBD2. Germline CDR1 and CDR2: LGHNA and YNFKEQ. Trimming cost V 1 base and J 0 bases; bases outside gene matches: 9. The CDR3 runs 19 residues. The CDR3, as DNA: TGTGCCAGCAGCCAAGGGGTTAGCGGGGGGTCAATAGCCAAAAACATTCAGTACTTC. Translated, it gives CASSQGVSGGSIAKNIQYF.

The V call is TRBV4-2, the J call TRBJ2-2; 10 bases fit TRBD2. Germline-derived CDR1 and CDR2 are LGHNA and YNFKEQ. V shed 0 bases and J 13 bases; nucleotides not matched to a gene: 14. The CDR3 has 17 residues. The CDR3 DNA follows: TGTGCCAGCAGCCAAGATCGCCTAGCGGGGGCCTACCTAAGGCTGTTTTTT. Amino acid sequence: CASSQDRLAGAYLRLFF.

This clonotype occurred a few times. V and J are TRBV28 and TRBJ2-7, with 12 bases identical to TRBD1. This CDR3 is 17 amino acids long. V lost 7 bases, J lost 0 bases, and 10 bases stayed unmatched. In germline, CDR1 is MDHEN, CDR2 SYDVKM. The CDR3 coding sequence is TGTGCCAGCAAAACCGGGACAGGGGGCCCCCGCTCCTACGAGCAGTACTTC. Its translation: CASKTGTGGPRSYEQYF. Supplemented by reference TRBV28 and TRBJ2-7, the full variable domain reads DVKVTQSSRYLVKRTGEKVFLECVQDMDHENMFWYRQDPGLGLRLIYFSYDVKMKEKGDIPEGYSVSREKKERFSLILESASTNQTSMYLCASKTGTGGPRSYEQYFGPGTRLTVT.

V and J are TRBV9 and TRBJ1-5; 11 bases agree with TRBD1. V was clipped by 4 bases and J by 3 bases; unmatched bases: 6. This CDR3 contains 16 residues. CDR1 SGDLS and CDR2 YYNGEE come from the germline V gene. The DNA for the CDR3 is TGTGCCAGCAGCTCAGGGACAGGGGGGACCAATCAGCCCCAGCATTTT. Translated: CASSSGTGGTNQPQHF.

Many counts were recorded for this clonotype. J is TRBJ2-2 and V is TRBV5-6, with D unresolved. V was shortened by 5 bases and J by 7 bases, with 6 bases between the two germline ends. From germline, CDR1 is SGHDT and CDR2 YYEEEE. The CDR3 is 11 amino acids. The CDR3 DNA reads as TGTGCCAGCAGTTTACTCGGGGAGCTGTTTTTT. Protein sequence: CASSLLGELFF.

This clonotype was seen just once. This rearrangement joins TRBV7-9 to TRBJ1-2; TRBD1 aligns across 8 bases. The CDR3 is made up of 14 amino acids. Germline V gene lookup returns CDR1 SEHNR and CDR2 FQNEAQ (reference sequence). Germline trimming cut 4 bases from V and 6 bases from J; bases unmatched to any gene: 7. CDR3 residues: CASSSQGARDGYTF. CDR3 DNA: TGTGCCAGCAGCTCGCAGGGGGCGCGGGATGGCTACACCTTC.

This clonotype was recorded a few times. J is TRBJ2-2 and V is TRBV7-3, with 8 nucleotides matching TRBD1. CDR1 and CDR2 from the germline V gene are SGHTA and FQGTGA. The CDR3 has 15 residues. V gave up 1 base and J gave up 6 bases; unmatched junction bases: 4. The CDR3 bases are TGTGCCAGCAGCTTAATAGGACAGGGAGCCGGGGAGCTGTTTTTT. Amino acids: CASSLIGQGAGELFF.

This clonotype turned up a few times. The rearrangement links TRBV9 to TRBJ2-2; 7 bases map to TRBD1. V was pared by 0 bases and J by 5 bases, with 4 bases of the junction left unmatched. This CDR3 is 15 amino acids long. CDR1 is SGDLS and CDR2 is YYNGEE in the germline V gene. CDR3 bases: TGTGCCAGCAGCGTAGTACAGGGGTGGACCGGGGAGCTGTTTTTT. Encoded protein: CASSVVQGWTGELFF.

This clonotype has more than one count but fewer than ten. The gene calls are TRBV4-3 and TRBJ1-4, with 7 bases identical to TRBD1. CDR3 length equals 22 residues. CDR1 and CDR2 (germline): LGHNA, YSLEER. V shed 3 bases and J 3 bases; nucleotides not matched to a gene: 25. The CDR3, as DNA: TGCGCCAGCAGCCACTCAGGAACTAAAGTACAGGGGACAGAAGTGCCTAATGAAAAACTGTTTTTT. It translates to CASSHSGTKVQGTEVPNEKLFF.

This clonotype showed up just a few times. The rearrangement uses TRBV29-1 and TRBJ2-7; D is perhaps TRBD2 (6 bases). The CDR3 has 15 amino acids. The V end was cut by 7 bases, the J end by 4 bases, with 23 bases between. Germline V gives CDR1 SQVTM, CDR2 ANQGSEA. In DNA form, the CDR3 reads TGCAGCGCCCTGGTGGGGGTCGGGGGACGGTACGAGCAGTACTTC. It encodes CSALVGVGGRYEQYF.

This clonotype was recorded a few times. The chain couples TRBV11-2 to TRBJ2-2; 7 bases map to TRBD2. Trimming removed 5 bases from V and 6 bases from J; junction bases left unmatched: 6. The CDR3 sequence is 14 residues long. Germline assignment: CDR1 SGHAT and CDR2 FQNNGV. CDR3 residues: CASSPRLAAGELFF. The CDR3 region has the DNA TGTGCCAGCAGCCCCCGACTAGCAGCCGGGGAGCTGTTTTTT.

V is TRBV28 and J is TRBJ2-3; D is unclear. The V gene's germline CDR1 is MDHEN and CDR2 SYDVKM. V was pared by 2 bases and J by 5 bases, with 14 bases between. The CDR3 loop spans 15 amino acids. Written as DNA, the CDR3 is TGTGCCAGCAGTTTAGGCTACTCAAGGTTAGATACGCAGTATTTT. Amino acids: CASSLGYSRLDTQYF. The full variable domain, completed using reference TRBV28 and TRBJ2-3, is DVKVTQSSRYLVKRTGEKVFLECVQDMDHENMFWYRQDPGLGLRLIYFSYDVKMKEKGDIPEGYSVSREKKERFSLILESASTNQTSMYLCASSLGYSRLDTQYFGPGTRLTVL.